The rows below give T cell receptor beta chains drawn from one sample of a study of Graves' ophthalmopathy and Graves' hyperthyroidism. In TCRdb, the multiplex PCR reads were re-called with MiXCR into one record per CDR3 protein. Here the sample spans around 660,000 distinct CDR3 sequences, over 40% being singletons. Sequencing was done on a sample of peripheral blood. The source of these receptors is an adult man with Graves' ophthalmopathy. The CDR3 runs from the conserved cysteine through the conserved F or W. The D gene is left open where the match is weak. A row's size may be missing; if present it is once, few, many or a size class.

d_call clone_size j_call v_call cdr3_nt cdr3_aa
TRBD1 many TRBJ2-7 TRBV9 TGTGCCAGCAGCGGCCGGGACAGCTCCTACGAGCAGTACTTC CASSGRDSSYEQYF
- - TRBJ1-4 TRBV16 TGTGCCAGCAGCCAATCGCAGATATTTAATGAAAAACTGTTTTTT CASSQSQIFNEKLFF
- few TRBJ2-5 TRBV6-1 TGTGCCAGCACCCTTAACGTGGTTAGAGAGACCCAGTACTTC CASTLNVVRETQYF
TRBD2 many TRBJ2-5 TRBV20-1 TGCAGTGCTAGAGATTGGCTAGCGGGGGTTAGAGAAGAGACCCAGTACTTC CSARDWLAGVREETQYF
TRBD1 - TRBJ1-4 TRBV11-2 TGTGCCAGCAGCCAACCCCCGGAAGACAGGGGGCATAAAAAACTGTTTTTT CASSQPPEDRGHKKLFF
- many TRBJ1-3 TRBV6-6 TGTGCCAGCCAAAGGTCGGGTGGAGACACCATATATTTT CASQRSGGDTIYF
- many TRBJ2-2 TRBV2 TGTGCCAGCAGTGTAGGGGTTGTCGGAGCCGGGGAGCTGTTTTTT CASSVGVVGAGELFF
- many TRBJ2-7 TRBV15 TGTGCCACCAGCAGAGATCTCGGGGGCGAGCAGTACTTC CATSRDLGGEQYF
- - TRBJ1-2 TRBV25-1 TGTGCCAGCAGTGAAAACAGGGAAAGTAACTATGGCTACACCTTC CASSENRESNYGYTF
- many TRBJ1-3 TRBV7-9 TGTGCCAGCAGCTTAGGTACCAGGCCACGCTCTGGAAACACCATATATTTT CASSLGTRPRSGNTIYF
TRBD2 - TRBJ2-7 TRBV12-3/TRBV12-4 TGTGCCAGCAGTTTTGCCCGGCGGGAGGAATCCTACGAGCAGTACTTC CASSFARREESYEQYF
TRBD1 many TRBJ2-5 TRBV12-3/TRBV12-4 TGTGCCAGCAGAGCCAGCCACAGGGGGCGGACGGAGACCCAGTACTTC CASRASHRGRTETQYF
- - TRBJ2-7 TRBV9 TGTGCCAGCAGCGTAGGAGGGGATCAATCCTACGAGCAGTACTTC CASSVGGDQSYEQYF
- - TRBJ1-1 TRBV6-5 TGTGCCAGCAGTTACCATCTCGGCCAGGGAAAGGATGAAGCTTTCTTT CASSYHLGQGKDEAFF
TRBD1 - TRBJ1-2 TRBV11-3 TGTGCCAGCAGCCCGGGACAGGGGATATACTATGGCTACACCTTC CASSPGQGIYYGYTF
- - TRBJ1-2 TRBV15 TGTGCCACCAGCAGGGCAGAGAACTATGGCTACACCTTC CATSRAENYGYTF
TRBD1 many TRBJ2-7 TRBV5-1 TGCGCCAGCAGCTTGGGGACAGGGGAGCCCTACGAGCAGTACTTC CASSLGTGEPYEQYF
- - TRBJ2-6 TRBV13 TGTGCCAGCAGCCCCGCGGGGGCCGGGGGTGGGGCCAACGTCCTAACTTTC CASSPAGAGGGANVLTF
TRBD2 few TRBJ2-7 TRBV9 TGTGCCAGCAGCGTAGCTGGGACTAGCGGGAGAGCCGGGCAGTACTTC CASSVAGTSGRAGQYF
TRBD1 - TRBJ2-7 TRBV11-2 TGTGCCAGCAGCTCTTATGACAGGGATACCTACGAGCAGTACTTC CASSSYDRDTYEQYF
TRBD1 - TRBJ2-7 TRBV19 TGTGCCAGTAGTATAGGAGACAGGGATACCGGGGAGCTGTACTTC CASSIGDRDTGELYF
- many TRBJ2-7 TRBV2 TGTGCCAGCAGCCAAAACGGCAGAGGATACTACGAGCAGTACTTC CASSQNGRGYYEQYF
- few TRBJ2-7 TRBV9 TGTGCCAGCAGCTCCACGAACTCCTACGAGCAGTACTTC CASSSTNSYEQYF
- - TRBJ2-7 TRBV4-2 TGTGCCAGCAGCCACCCCCAGGGCTTCGAGCAGTACTTC CASSHPQGFEQYF
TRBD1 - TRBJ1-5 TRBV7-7 TGTGCCAGCAGCTTAGTTAAAGTTCGAGACAGGGGGAATCAGCCCCAGCATTTT CASSLVKVRDRGNQPQHF
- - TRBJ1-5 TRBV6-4 TGTGCCAGCTCACCAGTGGAGGGGGTGCAGCCCCAGCATTTT CASSPVEGVQPQHF
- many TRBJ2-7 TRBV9 TGTGCCAGCAGCGCCGGGATGTCCTACGAGCAGTACTTC CASSAGMSYEQYF
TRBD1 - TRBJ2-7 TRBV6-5 TGTGCCAGCGGGTCCACCGGGACAGCCTACGAGCAGTACTTC CASGSTGTAYEQYF
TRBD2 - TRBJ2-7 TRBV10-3 TGTGCCATCAGTTCGCGACTAGCGGGGGGTTGTTACGAGCAGTACTTC CAISSRLAGGCYEQYF
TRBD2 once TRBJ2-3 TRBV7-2 TGCGCCAGCAGCCAAGAACTAGCGGGGGGGCCAGATACGCAGTATTTT CASSQELAGGPDTQYF
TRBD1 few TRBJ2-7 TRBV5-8 TGTGCCAGCAGCTTCGGTGGACAGGGGGTCTACGAGCAGTACTTC CASSFGGQGVYEQYF
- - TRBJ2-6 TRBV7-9 TGTGCCAGCGGCCCTCGGAAGCCCCCGGGACTCCTCTCTGGGGCCAACGTCCTGACTTTC CASGPRKPPGLLSGANVLTF
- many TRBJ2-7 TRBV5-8 TGTGCCAGCAGACCTGCAGCGAGCTCCTACGAGCAGTACTTC CASRPAASSYEQYF
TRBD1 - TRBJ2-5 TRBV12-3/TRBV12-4 TGTGCCAGCAGTCCTGGACAGGGGTACCAAGAGACCCAGTACTTC CASSPGQGYQETQYF
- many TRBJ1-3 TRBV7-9 TGTGCCAGCACCGATAAGGGAAACACCATATATTTT CASTDKGNTIYF
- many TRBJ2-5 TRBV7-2 TGTGCCAGCAGCTCATCCTTAATAGAGACCCAGTACTTC CASSSSLIETQYF
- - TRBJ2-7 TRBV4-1 TGCGCCAGCAGCCAAGAAGGGGGACCCTCCGCCGGCTACGAGCAGTACTTC CASSQEGGPSAGYEQYF
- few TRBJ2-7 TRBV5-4 TGCGCCAGCAGCCAACAAAGGGACTCCTACGAGCAGTACTTC CASSQQRDSYEQYF
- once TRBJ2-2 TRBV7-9 TGTGCCAGCACTTCTCAGGGTATGAACACCGGGGAGCTGTTTTTT CASTSQGMNTGELFF
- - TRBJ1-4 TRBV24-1 TGTGCCACCAGTGATGCTGGGACTAATGAAAAACTGTTTTTT CATSDAGTNEKLFF
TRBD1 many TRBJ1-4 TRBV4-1 TGCGCCAGCAGCAAACCGACAGGGGGAAGAGGCGAAAAACTGTTTTTT CASSKPTGGRGEKLFF
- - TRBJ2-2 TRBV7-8 TGTGCCAGCGGTCTCCGGAACACCGGGGAGCTGTTTTTT CASGLRNTGELFF
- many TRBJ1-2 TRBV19 TGTGCCAGTAGTTCTCACTCGGGAGGCCTCCGGGGTGGCTACACCTTC CASSSHSGGLRGGYTF
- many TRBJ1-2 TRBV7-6 TGTGCCAGCAGCCTAGGGGCACCGACAGTCGCTAACTATGGCTACACCTTC CASSLGAPTVANYGYTF
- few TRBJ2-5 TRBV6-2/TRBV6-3 TGTGCCAGCAGGTTACAGAACCAAGAGACCCAGTACTTC CASRLQNQETQYF